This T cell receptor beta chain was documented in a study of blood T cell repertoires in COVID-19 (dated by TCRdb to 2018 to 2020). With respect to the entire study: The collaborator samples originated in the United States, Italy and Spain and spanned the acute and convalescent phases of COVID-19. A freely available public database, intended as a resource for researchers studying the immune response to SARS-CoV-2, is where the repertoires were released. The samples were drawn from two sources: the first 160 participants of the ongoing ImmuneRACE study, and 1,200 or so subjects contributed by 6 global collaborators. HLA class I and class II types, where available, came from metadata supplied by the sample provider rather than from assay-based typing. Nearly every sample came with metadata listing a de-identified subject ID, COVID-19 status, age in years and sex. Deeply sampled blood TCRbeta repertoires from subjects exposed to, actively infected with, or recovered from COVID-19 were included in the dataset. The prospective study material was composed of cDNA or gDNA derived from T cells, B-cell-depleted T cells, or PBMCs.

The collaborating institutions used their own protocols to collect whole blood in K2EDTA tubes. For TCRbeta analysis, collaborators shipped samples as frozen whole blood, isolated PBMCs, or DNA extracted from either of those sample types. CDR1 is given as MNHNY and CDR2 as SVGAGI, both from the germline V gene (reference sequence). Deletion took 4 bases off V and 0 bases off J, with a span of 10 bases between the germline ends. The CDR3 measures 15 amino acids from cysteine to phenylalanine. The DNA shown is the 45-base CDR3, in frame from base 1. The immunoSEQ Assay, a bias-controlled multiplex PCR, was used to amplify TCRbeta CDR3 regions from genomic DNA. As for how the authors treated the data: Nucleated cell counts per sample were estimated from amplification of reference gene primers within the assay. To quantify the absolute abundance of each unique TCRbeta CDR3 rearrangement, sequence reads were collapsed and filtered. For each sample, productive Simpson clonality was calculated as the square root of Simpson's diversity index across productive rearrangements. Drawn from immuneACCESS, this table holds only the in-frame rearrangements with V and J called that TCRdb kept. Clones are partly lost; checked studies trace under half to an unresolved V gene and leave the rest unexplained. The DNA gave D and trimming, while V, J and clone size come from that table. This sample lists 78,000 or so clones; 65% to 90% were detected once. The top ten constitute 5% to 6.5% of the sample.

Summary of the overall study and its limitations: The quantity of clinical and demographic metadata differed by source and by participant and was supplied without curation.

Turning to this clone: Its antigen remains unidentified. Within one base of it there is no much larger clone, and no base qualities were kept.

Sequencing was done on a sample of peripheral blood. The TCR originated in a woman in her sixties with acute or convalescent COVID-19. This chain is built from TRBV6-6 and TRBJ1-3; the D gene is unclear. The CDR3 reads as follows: CASSSPLSSGNTIYF. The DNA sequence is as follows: TGTGCCAGCAGTTCTCCGCTGAGCTCTGGAAACACCATATATTTT.